The entry below describes one T cell receptor beta chain. Its antigen remains unknown. Constant-segment-primed 5'RACE gave TCR alpha and TCR beta cDNA libraries with sample barcodes and UMIs. From the 5' RACE reads, TCRdb called clonotypes with MiXCR, one entry per CDR3 protein. The sample holds under 250,000 distinct CDR3 sequences, 15% seen once. This record comes from a study of T-cell memory formation after mild COVID-19. Whole-study context: Clusters were largely donor specific. Study-wide findings and caveats: There was a balanced CD4/CD8 profile in clones contracting day 15 to 85, and later expanders leaned CD4+. Contracting clones localized mainly to CM and EM when CD4+ and mainly to EMRA when CD8+.

Sequencing was performed on PBMCs or a T cell subset sorted from them (not recorded which). The receptor was derived from an adult woman who had mild COVID-19 (a few samples of this study predate the infection). Cell type and time point are not known.

This CDR3 is CASSLWRTGANVLTF. The CDR3 bases are TGTGCCAGCAGCTTATGGAGAACTGGGGCCAACGTCCTGACTTTC. V gene TRBV7-2 combines with J gene TRBJ2-6; D gene ambiguous. This CDR3 is built from 15 residues. The ends were cut back, 2 bases at V and 2 bases at J, with 7 bases in the middle. Germline CDR1 and CDR2: SGHTA and FQGNSA. The complete variable domain, with remaining parts taken from reference TRBV7-2 and TRBJ2-6, reads GAGVSQSPSNKVTEKGKDVELRCDPISGHTALYWYRQSLGQGLEFLIYFQGNSAPDKSGLPSDRFSAERTGGSVSTLTIQRTQQEDSAVYLCASSLWRTGANVLTFGAGSRLTVL.